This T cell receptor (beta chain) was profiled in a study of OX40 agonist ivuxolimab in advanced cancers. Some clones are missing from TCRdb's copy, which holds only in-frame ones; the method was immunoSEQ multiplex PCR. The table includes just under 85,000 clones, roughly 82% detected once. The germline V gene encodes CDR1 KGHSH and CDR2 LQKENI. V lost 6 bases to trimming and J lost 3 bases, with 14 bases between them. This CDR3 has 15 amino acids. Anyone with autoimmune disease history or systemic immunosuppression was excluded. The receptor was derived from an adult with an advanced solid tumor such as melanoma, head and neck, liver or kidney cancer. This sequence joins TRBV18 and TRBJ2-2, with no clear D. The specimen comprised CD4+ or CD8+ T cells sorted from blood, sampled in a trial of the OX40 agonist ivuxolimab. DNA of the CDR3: TGTGCCAGCTCCCCCGGCCGGACGGACACCGGGGAGCTGTTTTTT. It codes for CASSPGRTDTGELFF.